This is a list of T cell receptor beta chains from one sample in a study of cytomegalovirus exposure and HLA in healthy donors. Repertoires were generated with immunoSEQ multiplex PCR, while TCRdb's copy carries only in-frame clones and drops some. Among under 250,000 clones listed, approximately 80% were seen once. The sample comprised PBMCs. These receptors originate from a boy between 2 and 10 years old in good health and CMV-seronegative. The CDR3 runs from the conserved cysteine through the conserved F or W. Fields, in order: clone size, J gene, V gene, D gene, CDR3 DNA, CDR3 protein. The D gene is left open where the match is weak. Clone size is not always given. Where it is, it says once, few, many or a class for expanded clones.

size: -; J: TRBJ2-7; V: TRBV7-9; D: TRBD2; DNA: TGTGCCAGCAGCCCCCCTGGGACTAGCGGCGAGCAGTACTTC; CDR3: CASSPPGTSGEQYF
size: -; J: TRBJ2-4; V: TRBV15; D: TRBD1; DNA: TGTGCCACCAGCAAACCACAGGGGCAGATAGCCAAAAACATTCAGTACTTC; CDR3: CATSKPQGQIAKNIQYF
size: -; J: TRBJ1-2; V: TRBV27; D: -; DNA: TGTGCCAGCAGTCCCACCCGGGGTTTGGGCTATGGCTACACCTTC; CDR3: CASSPTRGLGYGYTF
size: once; J: TRBJ2-1; V: TRBV5-1; D: TRBD2; DNA: TGCGCCAGCAGCTTGAATAGCGGGAGGGAATACAATGAGCAGTTCTTC; CDR3: CASSLNSGREYNEQFF
size: -; J: TRBJ2-1; V: TRBV11-3; D: -; DNA: TGTGCCAGCAGCCCGCCAGGGTGGGATGAGCAGTTCTTC; CDR3: CASSPPGWDEQFF
size: -; J: TRBJ2-7; V: TRBV7-9; D: TRBD2; DNA: TGTGCCAGCAGCTTTGACCTCGGGAGGGAGCAGTACTTC; CDR3: CASSFDLGREQYF
size: -; J: TRBJ1-1; V: TRBV19; D: -; DNA: TGTGCCAGTAGTATAGCAGGGTCCGTGAACACTGAAGCTTTCTTT; CDR3: CASSIAGSVNTEAFF
size: -; J: TRBJ2-7; V: TRBV19; D: TRBD1; DNA: TGTGCCAGTAGTATCCCCAGGGGGCCTTCCTACGAGCAGTACTTC; CDR3: CASSIPRGPSYEQYF
size: -; J: TRBJ1-5; V: TRBV10-3; D: -; DNA: TGTGCCATCAGTGAGTCGCGAACTGGAGACCAGCCCCAGCATTTT; CDR3: CAISESRTGDQPQHF
size: -; J: TRBJ2-7; V: TRBV5-1; D: -; DNA: TGCGCCAGCAGCTTGGAACTAGTAAACTACGAGCAGTACTTC; CDR3: CASSLELVNYEQYF
size: -; J: TRBJ2-3; V: TRBV7-6; D: -; DNA: TGTGCCAGCAGCTTAGCCAGATCCCCTAGCACAGATACGCAGTATTTT; CDR3: CASSLARSPSTDTQYF
size: few; J: TRBJ2-7; V: TRBV4-1; D: -; DNA: TGCGCCAGCAGCCAAATGGGTAGCGGTTACGAGCAGTACTTC; CDR3: CASSQMGSGYEQYF
size: -; J: TRBJ2-7; V: TRBV5-1; D: TRBD2; DNA: TGCGCCAGCAGCTATTCCCTACCTGGGGAGGGTTCAACGAAGCAGTACTTC; CDR3: CASSYSLPGEGSTKQYF
size: few; J: TRBJ2-7; V: TRBV4-2; D: -; DNA: TGTGCCAGCAGCCAAGTCGAGAGCGGATCCTACGAGCAGTACTTC; CDR3: CASSQVESGSYEQYF
size: -; J: TRBJ1-1; V: TRBV15; D: -; DNA: TGTGCCACCAGCAGGACGGGGAACACTGAAGCTTTCTTT; CDR3: CATSRTGNTEAFF
size: -; J: TRBJ1-6; V: TRBV11-2; D: TRBD1; DNA: TGTGCCAGTGGACAGGGGGCGAGTAATTCACCCCTCCACTTT; CDR3: CASGQGASNSPLHF
size: few; J: TRBJ2-3; V: TRBV9; D: -; DNA: TGTGCCAGCAGCGCCGGGACAGATACGCAGTATTTT; CDR3: CASSAGTDTQYF
size: -; J: TRBJ1-2; V: TRBV30; D: -; DNA: TGTGCCTGGAGTTTTACGGGAAACTATGGCTACACCTTC; CDR3: CAWSFTGNYGYTF
size: -; J: TRBJ1-1; V: TRBV2; D: TRBD1; DNA: TGTGCCAGCAGTGGGGCCGGGACAGGGGGCTATGACACTGAAGCTTTCTTT; CDR3: CASSGAGTGGYDTEAFF
size: once; J: TRBJ2-1; V: TRBV4-1; D: -; DNA: TGCGCCAGCAGCACTTACGAAACCCCGGCGGGTGAGCAGTTCTTC; CDR3: CASSTYETPAGEQFF
size: -; J: TRBJ2-5; V: TRBV2; D: -; DNA: TGTGCCAGCACCACACAAGAGACCCAGTACTTC; CDR3: CASTTQETQYF
size: -; J: TRBJ2-3; V: TRBV5-8; D: TRBD2; DNA: TGTGCCAGCAGCTTCGGGACTAGCGGGTCCCTCGATACGCAGTATTTT; CDR3: CASSFGTSGSLDTQYF
size: -; J: TRBJ1-1; V: TRBV30; D: -; DNA: TGTGCCTGGAGAAGGCAATCTAGCACTGAAGCTTTCTTT; CDR3: CAWRRQSSTEAFF
size: -; J: TRBJ2-7; V: TRBV11-2; D: TRBD1; DNA: TGTGCCAGCAGCGTGGGACAGGGGTACGAGCAGTACTTC; CDR3: CASSVGQGYEQYF
size: -; J: TRBJ2-7; V: TRBV15; D: -; DNA: TGTGCCACCAGCAGAGATTGGCAGGCGACCTACGAGCAGTACTTC; CDR3: CATSRDWQATYEQYF
size: few; J: TRBJ1-5; V: TRBV27; D: TRBD1; DNA: TGTGCCACGGGACAGGGGAATCAGCCCCAGCATTTT; CDR3: CATGQGNQPQHF
size: -; J: TRBJ2-7; V: TRBV5-6; D: -; DNA: TGTGCCAGCAGCTTGTGGGAGGAGATCTACGAGCAGTACTTC; CDR3: CASSLWEEIYEQYF
size: -; J: TRBJ2-7; V: TRBV13; D: -; DNA: TGTGCCAGCAGCCCCCCGGTGTCCGGCGAGCAGTACTTC; CDR3: CASSPPVSGEQYF
size: -; J: TRBJ2-2; V: TRBV5-1; D: -; DNA: TGCGCCAGCAGCCCTGGACAGAACACCGGGGAGCTGTTTTTT; CDR3: CASSPGQNTGELFF
size: -; J: TRBJ2-7; V: TRBV27; D: TRBD2; DNA: TGTGCCAGCAGCCGAGGGACTAGCGGGAAATCCGAGCAGTACTTC; CDR3: CASSRGTSGKSEQYF
size: -; J: TRBJ2-2; V: TRBV11-2; D: TRBD2; DNA: TGTGCCAGCAGCCGAGGCGGGGGGCTGCCTTACACCGGGGAGCTGTTTTTT; CDR3: CASSRGGGLPYTGELFF
size: -; J: TRBJ2-3; V: TRBV5-6; D: TRBD2; DNA: TGTGCCAGCAGCTCGACTAGCGGGGGGGGAAGCGATACGCAGTATTTT; CDR3: CASSSTSGGGSDTQYF